The 26 T cell receptor beta chains below all came from one sample that was sequenced in a study of Graves' ophthalmopathy and Graves' hyperthyroidism. Transcripts of RNA were the source for amplifying TCR beta CDR3 regions. The first-round RT-PCR employed HTBI primers together with the Qiagen OneStep RT-PCR kit. A multiplex PCR was then performed as the second round. Using its own MiXCR run on the multiplex PCR reads, TCRdb lists one record per CDR3 protein. The sample includes roughly 410,000 distinct CDR3 sequences, 15% seen only once; the top ten take roughly 7%. The sequencing sample was made of peripheral blood. The origin of the receptors is a woman aged 18-29 years with stable Graves' hyperthyroidism.

Ten or more counts support this clonotype. This chain connects TRBV7-3 to TRBJ1-1, with D maybe TRBD1 (6 bases). CDR1 and CDR2 (germline): SGHTA, FQGTGA. V lost 5 bases to trimming and J lost 5 bases, with 15 bases between them. The CDR3 sequence is 14 residues long. The CDR3 DNA is TGTGCCAGCAGCACCACAGGGAAGGGGACTGAAGCTTTCTTT. Amino acid sequence: CASSTTGKGTEAFF.

This clonotype was seen a few times. The V gene is TRBV11-2, the J gene TRBJ1-5; D might be TRBD1 (6 bases). Trimming pared 5 bases from V and 0 bases from J, leaving 14 bases between. Per the germline V gene, CDR1 is SGHAT and CDR2 is FQNNGV. The CDR3 contains 16 residues. The CDR3, as DNA: TGTGCCAGCAGCGCCGGGACATGGTATAGCAATCAGCCCCAGCATTTT. It yields the protein CASSAGTWYSNQPQHF.

The chain uses TRBV12-3 or TRBV12-4 and TRBJ2-7, with 10 nucleotides matching TRBD2. The CDR3 sequence is 15 residues long. Germline trimming cut 5 bases from V and 3 bases from J; bases unmatched to any gene: 7. The CDR3 DNA follows: TGTGCCAGCAGTCAAACTAGCGGGGTTCTCTACGAGCAGTACTTC. Protein product: CASSQTSGVLYEQYF.

V usage is TRBV11-2 and J usage is TRBJ1-3; D perhaps matches TRBD1 (5 bases). The V and J ends lost 6 bases and 5 bases respectively, with 11 bases between them. Germline V gene lookup returns CDR1 SGHAT and CDR2 FQNNGV. This CDR3 has 13 residues. This CDR3 reads CASRSGGRNTIYF. The CDR3 bases are TGTGCCAGCAGGAGTGGGGGTAGAAACACCATATATTTT. Supplemented by reference TRBV11-2 and TRBJ1-3, the full variable domain reads EAGVAQSPRYKIIEKRQSVAFWCNPISGHATLYWYQQILGQGPKLLIQFQNNGVVDDSQLPKDRFSAERLKGVDSTLKIQPAKLEDSAVYLCASRSGGRNTIYFGEGSWLTVV.

The table lists this clonotype with many counts. The rearrangement joins TRBV7-2 to TRBJ2-5; D remains ambiguous. The CDR3 is made up of 14 amino acids. Germline V gene data show CDR1 as SGHTA and CDR2 as FQGNSA. Trimming removed 5 bases from V and 4 bases from J, with 14 bases in between. In nucleotides, the CDR3 is TGTGCCAGCAGCCTACTCGGAGCTGGAGAGACCCAGTACTTC. This translates into CASSLLGAGETQYF.

This clonotype was seen at least ten times. This chain uses TRBV3-1 with TRBJ2-7; D remains ambiguous. Germline V gene data show CDR1 as LGHDT and CDR2 as YNNKEL (reference sequence). Trimming removed 5 bases from V and 4 bases from J, with 9 bases in between. The CDR3 totals 12 residues. The CDR3 spells CASSSDIYEQYF. The CDR3 nucleotides are TGTGCCAGCAGCTCCGACATTTACGAGCAGTACTTC.

The chain has TRBV7-3 and TRBJ1-1; 7 positions agree with TRBD1. V gave up 8 bases and J gave up 0 bases; unmatched junction bases: 3. The CDR3 runs 13 residues. Germline CDR1 SGHTA, CDR2 FQGTGA. CDR3 protein: CASGDSMNTEAFF. For the CDR3, the DNA is TGTGCCAGCGGGGACAGTATGAACACTGAAGCTTTCTTT.

This clonotype was counted ten times or more. The V gene is TRBV12-3 or TRBV12-4, the J gene TRBJ2-7; TRBD1 aligns across 8 bases. The CDR3 extends over 15 amino acids. Trimming removed 6 bases from V and 1 base from J; junction bases left unmatched: 8. Written as DNA, the CDR3 is TGTGCCAGCAGCAAAACCGGGACAGGATCCTACGAGCAGTACTTC. Translating gives CASSKTGTGSYEQYF.

The rearrangement joins TRBV6-5 to TRBJ1-1; D not certain. The CDR3 contains 14 residues. V lost 4 bases, J lost 5 bases, and 14 bases lay in between. Germline V lookup: CDR1 MNHEY, CDR2 SVGAGI. This CDR3 reads CASSFAGSATEAFF. CDR3 sequence (DNA): TGTGCCAGCAGTTTCGCGGGGTCCGCAACTGAAGCTTTCTTT.

The CDR3 spells CASSQAGVATYEQYF. The CDR3 DNA reads as TGCGCCAGCAGCCAAGCTGGAGTCGCAACCTACGAGCAGTACTTC. This chain connects TRBV4-1 to TRBJ2-7; unclear D gene. Trimming left V 1 base short and J 2 bases short, with 12 bases between. Germline V gene sequence: CDR1 MGHRA, CDR2 YSYEKL. CDR3 length: 15 residues.

This clonotype was seen ten or more times. V is TRBV12-3 or TRBV12-4 and J is TRBJ2-7, with 8 bases lining up with TRBD1. The CDR3 sequence is 14 residues long. V lost 6 bases, J lost 3 bases, and 7 bases stayed unmatched. This CDR3 reads CASRNSGTGYEQYF. The CDR3 nucleotides are TGTGCCAGCAGGAACTCCGGGACAGGCTACGAGCAGTACTTC.

This clonotype was counted ten times or more. The chain links TRBV29-1 to TRBJ1-2, with D unresolved. This CDR3 is 15 amino acids long. Trimming took 0 bases from V and 0 from J, leaving 11 bases between them. Germline lookup yields CDR1 SQVTM and CDR2 ANQGSEA. Written as DNA, the CDR3 is TGCAGCGTTGAAGAACGGGAGGAAACTAACTATGGCTACACCTTC. This encodes CSVEEREETNYGYTF.

This rearrangement joins TRBV20-1 to TRBJ2-5, with TRBD2 matching over 10 bases. The CDR3 covers 15 residues. V shed 1 base and J 7 bases; nucleotides not matched to a gene: 9. CDR1 is DFQATT and CDR2 is SNEGSKA in the germline V gene (reference sequence). This chain's CDR3 is CSARVLAGAYGTQYF. CDR3 DNA: TGCAGTGCTAGAGTGCTAGCGGGGGCCTATGGGACCCAGTACTTC.

This clonotype was seen many times. The CDR3 loop is CASIRQGAWKNTEAFF. CDR3 sequence (DNA): TGTGCCAGTATTCGACAGGGGGCTTGGAAGAACACTGAAGCTTTCTTT. The genes are TRBV19 and TRBJ1-1; TRBD1 matches at 10 bases. Trimming took 7 bases from V and 1 from J; bases not matched to a gene: 9. CDR1 LNHDA and CDR2 SQIVND come from the germline V gene (reference sequence). The CDR3 length is 16 residues.

This clonotype was recorded at least ten times. The chain has TRBV5-1 and TRBJ2-2; 7 bases line up with TRBD1. The CDR3 is 17 amino acids. The germline CDR1 and CDR2 sequences are SGHRS and YFSETQ. The trim removed 0 bases at V and 3 bases at J, leaving 8 bases unmatched. The CDR3, as DNA: TGCGCCAGCAGCTTGGAGGGGGCGATATTCGACACCGGGGAGCTGTTTTTT. As protein: CASSLEGAIFDTGELFF.

This clonotype was found a few times. The junction departs from germline at one end; a sequencing error may be responsible. The J gene is TRBJ1-5, the V gene TRBV9, with unresolved D. The germline V gene encodes CDR1 SGDLS and CDR2 YYNGEE. CDR3 length: 17 amino acids. The CDR3 DNA reads TGTGCCAGCAGCGTAGTCGCAATAGGGAGTAGCAGTCAGCCCCAGCATTTT. Translated: CASSVVAIGSSSQPQHF.

This clonotype has more than one count but fewer than ten. This clone may be a read error of a much larger clone one base away. The rearrangement uses TRBV29-1 and TRBJ1-2, with D possibly being TRBD1 (5 bases). CDR1 SQVTM and CDR2 ANQGSEA come from the germline V gene. Trimming pared 5 bases from V and 10 bases from J, leaving 17 bases between. CDR3 length: 12 amino acids. The CDR3 loop reads CSVHGTEPDYTF. The CDR3 DNA reads as TGCAGCGTTCACGGGACGGAGCCTGACTACACCTTC.

The CDR3 DNA sequence: TGTGCCACCAGCAGAGATGGGGCTAGACAAGAGACCCAGTACTTC. The encoded protein is CATSRDGARQETQYF. The rearrangement links TRBV15 to TRBJ2-5; weak D call: TRBD1 (5 bases). Per the germline V gene, CDR1 is LNHNV and CDR2 is YYDKDF (reference sequence). Trimming cost V 0 bases and J 2 bases, with 10 bases left between them. The CDR3 covers 15 residues. Filled out from reference TRBV15 and TRBJ2-5, the complete variable domain reads DAMVIQNPRYQVTQFGKPVTLSCSQTLNHNVMYWYQQKSSQAPKLLFHYYDKDFNNEADTPDNFQSRRPNTSFCFLDIRSPGLGDTAMYLCATSRDGARQETQYFGPGTRLLVL.

This clonotype was detected ten times or more. The chain couples TRBV12-3 or TRBV12-4 to TRBJ1-5; weak D call: TRBD1 (6 bases). The CDR3 contains 14 residues. With 4 bases removed from V and 7 bases from J, the gap between germline ends came to 14 bases. The DNA of the CDR3 is TGTGCCAGCAGTTCCACCACAGGGAAACAGCCCCAGCATTTT. This codes for CASSSTTGKQPQHF.

This clonotype was seen more than once but under ten times. The chain carries TRBV3-1 and TRBJ1-2; 7 bases map to TRBD1. After removal of 2 bases from V and 6 bases from J, the junction contained 12 bases not matched to a gene. Germline lookup yields CDR1 LGHDT and CDR2 YNNKEL (reference sequence). The CDR3 runs 16 residues. The CDR3 DNA sequence: TGTGCCAGCAGCCAAAATGTGGACAGGTGGGCTGATGGCTACACCTTC. Translation: CASSQNVDRWADGYTF.

This clonotype was observed a few times. The genes are TRBV4-1 and TRBJ1-1, with D uncertain. Trimming left V 0 bases short and J 3 bases short, with 14 bases between. Looked up from germline, CDR1 is MGHRA and CDR2 is YSYEKL. The CDR3 is 16 residues long. CDR3 in amino acids: CASSQDAIMVDTEAFF. CDR3 DNA: TGCGCCAGCAGCCAAGATGCTATTATGGTGGACACTGAAGCTTTCTTT.

This clonotype was counted only a few times. This may stem from a read error, because a much larger clone lies one nucleotide away. V usage is TRBV6-5 and J usage is TRBJ1-1, with a tentative D call TRBD1 (6 bases). This CDR3 comprises 14 residues. CDR1 is MNHEY, CDR2 SVGAGI, per germline. For the CDR3, the DNA is TGTGCCAGCAGTTACGGGGGCTCGAACACTGGAGCTTTCTTT. It is translated as CASSYGGSNTGAFF.

This clonotype appeared many times. Here the CDR3 DNA reads TGTGCCAGCAGCCCCAACAGGGCCCGGGGCGATGGCTACACCTTC. Amino acids: CASSPNRARGDGYTF. The chain has TRBV7-9 and TRBJ1-2, with D tentatively TRBD1 (6 bases). V was pared by 5 bases and J by 6 bases, with 19 bases between. CDR1 and CDR2 (germline): SEHNR, FQNEAQ (reference sequence). The CDR3 extends over 15 amino acids.

This clonotype was recorded many times. The chain couples TRBV6-1 to TRBJ2-2; D unclear. Deletions cut 7 bases from V and 6 bases from J, with 21 bases between. Germline lookup yields CDR1 MNHNS and CDR2 SASEGT. The CDR3 length is 16 residues. DNA for the CDR3: TGTGCCAGCACCTCCGTACACCCAACCCTCGCCGGGGAGCTGTTTTTT. Translated, it gives CASTSVHPTLAGELFF.

The sample holds many counts of this clonotype. The gene calls are TRBV7-3 and TRBJ2-7; D is possibly TRBD1 (6 bases). Trimming pared 5 bases from V and 5 bases from J, leaving 13 bases between. The CDR3 spans 13 residues. Germline V gene lookup returns CDR1 SGHTA and CDR2 FQGTGA. The CDR3 bases are TGTGCCAGCAGCCCTTCCCACAGGGACGAGCAGTACTTC. Encoded protein: CASSPSHRDEQYF. Complete variable domain (other parts from reference TRBV7-3 and TRBJ2-7): GAGVSQTPSNKVTEKGKYVELRCDPISGHTALYWYRQSLGQGPEFLIYFQGTGAADDSGLPNDRFFAVRPEGSVSTLKIQRTERGDSAVYLCASSPSHRDEQYFGPGTRLTVT.

This clonotype has ten or more counts. The chain couples TRBV12-3 or TRBV12-4 to TRBJ1-1, with no clear D. Trimming left V 3 bases short and J 4 bases short, with 9 bases between. This CDR3 has 13 residues. CDR3 bases: TGTGCCAGCAGTTTTCGGCAATCCACTGAAGCTTTCTTT. It specifies CASSFRQSTEAFF.